The 2 T cell receptor beta chains listed next were all sequenced from one sample in a study of OX40 agonist ivuxolimab in advanced cancers. Clones were read by immunoSEQ multiplex PCR, and TCRdb kept only the in-frame ones, dropping some. Among some 58,000 clones, roughly 80% were seen once, and the ten largest hold about 3.5%. This specimen consisted of CD4+ or CD8+ T cells sorted from blood, obtained in a trial of the OX40 agonist ivuxolimab. These receptors all stem from an adult with an advanced solid tumor such as melanoma, head and neck, liver or kidney cancer.

The chain carries TRBV6-5 and TRBJ2-7, with 11 bases identical to TRBD1. CDR3 length: 14 residues. Trimming cost V 4 bases and J 3 bases; bases outside gene matches: 2. CDR1 is MNHEY and CDR2 is SVGAGI in the germline V gene. DNA for the CDR3: TGTGCCAGCAGTTCCGGGACAGGGGGCTACGAGCAGTACTTC. Translation gives CASSSGTGGYEQYF.

This rearrangement joins TRBV5-6 to TRBJ1-2; D is unclear. This CDR3 has 13 residues. V gave up 6 bases and J gave up 4 bases, with 13 bases separating them. Germline CDR1 is SGHDT and CDR2 is YYEEEE. CDR3: CASTVGRVYGYTF. As DNA, the CDR3 is TGTGCCAGCACTGTAGGGAGGGTCTATGGCTACACCTTC.